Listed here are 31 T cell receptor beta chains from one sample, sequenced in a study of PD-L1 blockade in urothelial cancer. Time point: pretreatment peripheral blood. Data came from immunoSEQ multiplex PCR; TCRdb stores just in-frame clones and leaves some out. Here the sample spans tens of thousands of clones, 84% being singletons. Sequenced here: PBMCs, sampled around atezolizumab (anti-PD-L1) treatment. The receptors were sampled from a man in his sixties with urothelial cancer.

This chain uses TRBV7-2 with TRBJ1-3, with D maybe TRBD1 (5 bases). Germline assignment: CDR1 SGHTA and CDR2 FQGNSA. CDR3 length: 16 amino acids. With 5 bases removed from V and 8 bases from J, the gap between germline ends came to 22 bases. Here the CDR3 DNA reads TGTGCCAGCAGCCCGTGGGGTGGGGGGACTCGAGACACCATATATTTT. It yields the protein CASSPWGGGTRDTIYF.

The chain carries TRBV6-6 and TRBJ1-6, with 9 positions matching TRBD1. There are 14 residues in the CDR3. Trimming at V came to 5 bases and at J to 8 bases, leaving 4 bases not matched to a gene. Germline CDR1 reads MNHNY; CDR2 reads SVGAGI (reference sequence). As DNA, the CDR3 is TGTGCCAGCAGTAACCGGGACAGGGATTCACCCCTCCACTTT. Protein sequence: CASSNRDRDSPLHF.

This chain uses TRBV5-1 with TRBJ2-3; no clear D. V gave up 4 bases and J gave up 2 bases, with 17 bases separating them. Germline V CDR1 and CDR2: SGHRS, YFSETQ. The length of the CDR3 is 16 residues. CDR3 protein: CASSPIIAANTDTQYF. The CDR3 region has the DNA TGCGCCAGCAGCCCGATCATTGCGGCAAACACAGATACGCAGTATTTT.

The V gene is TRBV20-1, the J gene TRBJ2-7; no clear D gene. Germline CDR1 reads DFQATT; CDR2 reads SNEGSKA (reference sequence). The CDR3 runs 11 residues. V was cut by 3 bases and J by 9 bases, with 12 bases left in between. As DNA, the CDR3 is TGCAGTGCTAGGGCGCGGTCGAGGCAGTACTTC. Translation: CSARARSRQYF.

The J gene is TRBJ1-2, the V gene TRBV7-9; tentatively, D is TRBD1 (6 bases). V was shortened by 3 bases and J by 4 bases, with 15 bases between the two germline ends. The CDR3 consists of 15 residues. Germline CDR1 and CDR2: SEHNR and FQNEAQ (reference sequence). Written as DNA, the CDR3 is TGTGCCAGCAGCTTGGCCCTCACAGGGTTCTATGGCTACACCTTC. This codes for CASSLALTGFYGYTF.

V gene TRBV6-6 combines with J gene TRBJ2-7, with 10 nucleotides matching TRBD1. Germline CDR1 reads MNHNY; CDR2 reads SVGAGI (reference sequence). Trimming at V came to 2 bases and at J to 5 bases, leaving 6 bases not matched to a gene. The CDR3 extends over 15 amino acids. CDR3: CASSYEGQGYDEQYF. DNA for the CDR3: TGTGCCAGCAGTTACGAGGGACAGGGGTACGACGAGCAGTACTTC.

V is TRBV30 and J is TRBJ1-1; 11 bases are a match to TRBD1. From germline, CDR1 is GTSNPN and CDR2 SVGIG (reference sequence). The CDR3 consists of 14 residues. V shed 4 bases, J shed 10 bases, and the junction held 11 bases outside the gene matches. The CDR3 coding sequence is TGTGCCTGGATTGCAGAGGACAGGGGGCGCGGAGCTTTCTTT. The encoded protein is CAWIAEDRGRGAFF.

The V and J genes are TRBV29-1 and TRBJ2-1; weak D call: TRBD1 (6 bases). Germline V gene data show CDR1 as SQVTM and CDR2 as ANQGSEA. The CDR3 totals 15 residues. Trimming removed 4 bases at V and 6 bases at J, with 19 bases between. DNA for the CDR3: TGCAGCGTTGGGGATAGAGGGCGAGGGGGCAATGAGCAGTTCTTC. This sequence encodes CSVGDRGRGGNEQFF.

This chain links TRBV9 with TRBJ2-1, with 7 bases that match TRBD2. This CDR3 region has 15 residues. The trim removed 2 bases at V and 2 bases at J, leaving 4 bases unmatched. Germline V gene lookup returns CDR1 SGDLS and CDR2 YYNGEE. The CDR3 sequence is CASSVTSAAYNEQFF. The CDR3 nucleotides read TGTGCCAGCAGCGTCACTAGCGCTGCCTACAATGAGCAGTTCTTC.

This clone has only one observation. CDR3 DNA: TGCGCCAGCAGCAGCAGGGTGGACACTGAAGCTTTCTTT. This gives the protein CASSSRVDTEAFF. The chain uses TRBV5-1 and TRBJ1-1; D possibly corresponds to TRBD1 (5 bases). V was pared by 4 bases and J by 3 bases, with 10 bases between. CDR1 is SGHRS, CDR2 YFSETQ, per germline. The CDR3 sequence is 13 residues long.

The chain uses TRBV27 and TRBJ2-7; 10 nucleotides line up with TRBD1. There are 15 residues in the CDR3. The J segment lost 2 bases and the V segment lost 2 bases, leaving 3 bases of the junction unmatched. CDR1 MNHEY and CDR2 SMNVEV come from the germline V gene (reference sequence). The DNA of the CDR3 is TGTGCCAGCAGTTTAATGGGACAGGGGACCTACGAGCAGTACTTC. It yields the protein CASSLMGQGTYEQYF.

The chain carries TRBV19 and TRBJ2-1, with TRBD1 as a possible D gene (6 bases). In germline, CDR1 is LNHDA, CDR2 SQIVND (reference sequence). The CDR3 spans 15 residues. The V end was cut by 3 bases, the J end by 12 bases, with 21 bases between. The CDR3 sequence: CASSIDRPTVKGQFF. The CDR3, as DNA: TGTGCCAGTAGTATTGACAGGCCTACAGTCAAGGGGCAGTTCTTC.

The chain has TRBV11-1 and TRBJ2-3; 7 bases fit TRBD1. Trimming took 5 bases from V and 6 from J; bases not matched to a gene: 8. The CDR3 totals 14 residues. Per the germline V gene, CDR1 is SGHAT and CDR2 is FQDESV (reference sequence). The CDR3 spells CASSRTGLTDTQYF. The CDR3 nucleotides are TGTGCCAGCAGCCGGACAGGATTAACGGATACGCAGTATTTT.

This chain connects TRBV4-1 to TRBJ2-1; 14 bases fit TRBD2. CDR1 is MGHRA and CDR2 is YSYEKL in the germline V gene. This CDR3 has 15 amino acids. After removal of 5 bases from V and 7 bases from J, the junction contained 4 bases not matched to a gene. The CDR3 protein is CASSYGTSGGNEQFF. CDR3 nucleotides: TGCGCCAGCAGCTACGGGACTAGCGGGGGTAATGAGCAGTTCTTC.

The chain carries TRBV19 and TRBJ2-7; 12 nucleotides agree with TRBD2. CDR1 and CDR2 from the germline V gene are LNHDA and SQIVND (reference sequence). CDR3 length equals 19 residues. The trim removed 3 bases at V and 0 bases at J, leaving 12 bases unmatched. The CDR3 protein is CASSIGSASGGALSYEQYF. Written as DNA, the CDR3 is TGTGCCAGTAGTATCGGTTCTGCTAGCGGGGGGGCCCTCTCCTACGAGCAGTACTTC.

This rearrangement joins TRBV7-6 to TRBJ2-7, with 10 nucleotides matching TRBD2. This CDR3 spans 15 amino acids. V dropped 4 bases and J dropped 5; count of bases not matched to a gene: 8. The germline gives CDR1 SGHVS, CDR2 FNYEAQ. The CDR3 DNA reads TGTGCCAGCAGCTCAGGGACTAGCGTTATCGACGAGCAGTACTTC. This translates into CASSSGTSVIDEQYF.

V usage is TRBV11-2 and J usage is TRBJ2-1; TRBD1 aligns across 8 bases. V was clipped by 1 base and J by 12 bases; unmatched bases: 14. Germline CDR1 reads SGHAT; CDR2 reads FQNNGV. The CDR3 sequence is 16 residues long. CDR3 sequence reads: CASSLASWQGAIGQFF. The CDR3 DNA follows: TGTGCCAGCAGCTTAGCTTCTTGGCAGGGGGCGATAGGGCAGTTCTTC.

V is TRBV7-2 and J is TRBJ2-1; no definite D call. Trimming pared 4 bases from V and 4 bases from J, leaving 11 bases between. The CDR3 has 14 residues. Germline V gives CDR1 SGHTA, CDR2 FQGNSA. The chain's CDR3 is CASSSAQIYNEQFF. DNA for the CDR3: TGTGCCAGCAGCTCAGCACAGATATACAATGAGCAGTTCTTC.

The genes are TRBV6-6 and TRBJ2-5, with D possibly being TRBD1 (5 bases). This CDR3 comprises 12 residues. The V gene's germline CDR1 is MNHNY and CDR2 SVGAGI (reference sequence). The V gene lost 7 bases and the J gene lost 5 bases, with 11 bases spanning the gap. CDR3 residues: CASNPGSETQYF. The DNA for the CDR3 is TGTGCCAGCAACCCAGGGTCGGAGACCCAGTACTTC.

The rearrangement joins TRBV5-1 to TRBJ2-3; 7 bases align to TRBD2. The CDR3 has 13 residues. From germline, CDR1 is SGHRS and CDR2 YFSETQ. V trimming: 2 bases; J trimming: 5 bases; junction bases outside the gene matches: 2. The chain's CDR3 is CASSFGEGDTQYF. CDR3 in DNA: TGCGCCAGCAGCTTCGGGGAGGGAGATACGCAGTATTTT.

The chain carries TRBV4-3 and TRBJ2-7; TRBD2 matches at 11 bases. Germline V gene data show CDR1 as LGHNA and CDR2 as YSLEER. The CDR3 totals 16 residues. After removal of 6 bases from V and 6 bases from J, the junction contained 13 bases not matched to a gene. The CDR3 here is CASSQTIAGGPPEQYF. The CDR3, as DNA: TGCGCCAGCAGTCAGACAATAGCGGGAGGGCCCCCCGAGCAGTACTTC.

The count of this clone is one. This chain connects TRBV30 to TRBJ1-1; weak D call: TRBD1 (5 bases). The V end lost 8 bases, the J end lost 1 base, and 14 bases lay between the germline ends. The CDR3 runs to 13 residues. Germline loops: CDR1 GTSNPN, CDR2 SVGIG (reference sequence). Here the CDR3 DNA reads TGTGCCAGCCTAAACAGGTGGAACACTGAAGCTTTCTTT. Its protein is CASLNRWNTEAFF.

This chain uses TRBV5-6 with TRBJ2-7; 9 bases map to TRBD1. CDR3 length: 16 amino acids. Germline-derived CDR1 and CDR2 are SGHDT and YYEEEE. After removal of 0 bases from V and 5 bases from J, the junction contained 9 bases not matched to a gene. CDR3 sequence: CASSLGAGQGKDEQYF. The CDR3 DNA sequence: TGTGCCAGCAGCTTGGGGGCTGGACAGGGGAAGGACGAGCAGTACTTC.

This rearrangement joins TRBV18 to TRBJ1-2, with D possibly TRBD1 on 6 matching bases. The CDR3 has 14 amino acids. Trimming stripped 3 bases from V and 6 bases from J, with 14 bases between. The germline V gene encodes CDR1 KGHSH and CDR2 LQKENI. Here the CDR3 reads CASSPNIQGNGYTF. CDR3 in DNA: TGTGCCAGCTCACCGAACATACAGGGAAATGGCTACACCTTC. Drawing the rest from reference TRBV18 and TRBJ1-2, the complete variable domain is NAGVMQNPRHLVRRRGQEARLRCSPMKGHSHVYWYRQLPEEGLKFMVYLQKENIIDESGMPKERFSAEFPKEGPSILRIQQVVRGDSAAYFCASSPNIQGNGYTFGSGTRLTVV.

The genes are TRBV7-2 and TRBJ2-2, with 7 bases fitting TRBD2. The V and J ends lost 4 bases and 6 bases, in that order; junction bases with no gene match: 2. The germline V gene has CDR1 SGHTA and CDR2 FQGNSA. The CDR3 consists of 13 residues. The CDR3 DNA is TGTGCCAGCAGCTCTGGACTAGCCGGGGAGCTGTTTTTT. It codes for CASSSGLAGELFF.

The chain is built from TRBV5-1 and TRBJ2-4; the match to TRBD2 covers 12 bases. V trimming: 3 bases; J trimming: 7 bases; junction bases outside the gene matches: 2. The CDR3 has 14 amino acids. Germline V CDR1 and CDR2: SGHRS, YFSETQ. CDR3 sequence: CASSSTSGGNIQYF. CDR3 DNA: TGCGCCAGCAGCTCTACTAGCGGGGGGAACATTCAGTACTTC.

CDR3: CASSVDRGHTQYF. CDR3 DNA sequence: TGTGCCAGCAGCGTAGACAGGGGGCATACGCAGTATTTT. The V call is TRBV9, the J call TRBJ2-3; 9 nucleotides line up with TRBD1. Trimming took 0 bases from V and 7 from J; bases not matched to a gene: 0. The germline CDR1 and CDR2 sequences are SGDLS and YYNGEE. This CDR3 is 13 amino acids long.

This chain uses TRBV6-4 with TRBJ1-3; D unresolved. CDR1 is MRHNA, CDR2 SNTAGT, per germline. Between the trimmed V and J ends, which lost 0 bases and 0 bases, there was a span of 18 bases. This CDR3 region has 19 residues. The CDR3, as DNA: TGTGCCAGCAGTGACTCTATCGGTCTCCAACCTTTCTCTGGAAACACCATATATTTT. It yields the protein CASSDSIGLQPFSGNTIYF.

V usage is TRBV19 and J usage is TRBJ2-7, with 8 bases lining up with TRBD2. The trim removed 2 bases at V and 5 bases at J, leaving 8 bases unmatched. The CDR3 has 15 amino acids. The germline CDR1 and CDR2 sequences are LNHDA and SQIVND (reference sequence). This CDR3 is CASSIRRAGGDEQYF. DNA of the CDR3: TGTGCCAGTAGTATACGACGCGCGGGGGGCGACGAGCAGTACTTC.

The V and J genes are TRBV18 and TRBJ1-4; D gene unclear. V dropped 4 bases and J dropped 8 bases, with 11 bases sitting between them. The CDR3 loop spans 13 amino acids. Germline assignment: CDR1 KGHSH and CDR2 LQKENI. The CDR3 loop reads CASSLGPWEKLFF. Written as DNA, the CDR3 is TGTGCCAGCTCACTGGGCCCCTGGGAAAAACTGTTTTTT.

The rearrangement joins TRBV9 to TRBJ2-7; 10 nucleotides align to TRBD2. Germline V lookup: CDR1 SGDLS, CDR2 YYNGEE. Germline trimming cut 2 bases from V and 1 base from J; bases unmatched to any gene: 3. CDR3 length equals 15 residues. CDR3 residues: CASSVGLAESYEQYF. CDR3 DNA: TGTGCCAGCAGCGTCGGACTAGCGGAGTCCTACGAGCAGTACTTC.